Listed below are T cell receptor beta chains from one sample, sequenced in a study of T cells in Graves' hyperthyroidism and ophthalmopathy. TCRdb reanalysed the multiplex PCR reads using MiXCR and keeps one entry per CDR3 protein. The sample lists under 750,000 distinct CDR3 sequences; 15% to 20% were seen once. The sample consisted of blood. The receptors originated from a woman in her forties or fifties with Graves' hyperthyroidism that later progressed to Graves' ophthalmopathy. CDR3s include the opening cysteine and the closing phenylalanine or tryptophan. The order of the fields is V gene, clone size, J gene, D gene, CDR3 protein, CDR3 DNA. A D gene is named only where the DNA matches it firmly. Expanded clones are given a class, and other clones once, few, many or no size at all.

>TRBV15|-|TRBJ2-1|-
CATSREDFGRGYNEQSF
TGTGCCACCAGCAGAGAGGATTTCGGGAGAGGCTACAATGAGCAGTCCTTC
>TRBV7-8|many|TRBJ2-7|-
CASSPRISDEQYF
TGTGCCAGCAGCCCAAGGATATCCGACGAGCAGTACTTC
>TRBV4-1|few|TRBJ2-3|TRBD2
CASSPGTSGGLGYVPDTQYF
TGTGCCAGCAGCCCGGGGACTAGCGGGGGGCTTGGGTACGTCCCAGATACGCAGTATTTT
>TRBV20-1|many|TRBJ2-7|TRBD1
CSALGQGSYEQYF
TGCAGTGCACTGGGACAGGGGAGCTACGAGCAGTACTTC
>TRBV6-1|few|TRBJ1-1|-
CASSEVTEAFF
TGTGCCAGCAGTGAAGTTACTGAAGCTTTCTTT
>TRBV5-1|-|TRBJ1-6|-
CASSIEGGRPLHF
TGCGCCAGCAGCATTGAGGGGGGTAGGCCCCTCCACTTT
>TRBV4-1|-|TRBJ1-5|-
CASSQEGGRINQPQHF
TGCGCCAGCAGCCAAGAAGGGGGGCGCATCAATCAGCCCCAGCATTTT
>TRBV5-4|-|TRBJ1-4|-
CASSFAGSGGNEKLFF
TGTGCCAGCAGCTTTGCGGGGTCCGGGGGAAATGAAAAACTGTTTTTT
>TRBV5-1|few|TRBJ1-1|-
CASSETGPNTEAFF
TGCGCCAGCAGCGAAACGGGACCTAACACTGAAGCTTTCTTT
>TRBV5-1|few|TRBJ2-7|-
CASSVTGNEQYF
TGCGCCAGCAGCGTCACCGGAAACGAGCAGTACTTC
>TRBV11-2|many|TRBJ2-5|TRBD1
CASSPRQGAGETQYF
TGTGCCAGCAGCCCAAGACAGGGGGCTGGGGAGACCCAGTACTTC
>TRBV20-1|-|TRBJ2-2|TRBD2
CSARALAEPTGELFF
TGCAGTGCTAGAGCACTAGCGGAACCCACCGGGGAGCTGTTTTTT
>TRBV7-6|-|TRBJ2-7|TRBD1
CASSQMTGGFYEQYF
TGTGCCAGCAGCCAGATGACAGGGGGCTTTTACGAGCAGTACTTC
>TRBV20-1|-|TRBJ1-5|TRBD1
CSARDTPTGGNQPQHF
TGCAGTGCTAGAGATACCCCGACAGGGGGCAATCAGCCCCAGCATTTT
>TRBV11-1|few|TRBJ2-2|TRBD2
CAGSLLAGNTGELFF
TGTGCCGGCAGCTTGCTAGCGGGAAACACCGGGGAGCTGTTTTTT
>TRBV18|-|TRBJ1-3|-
CASSPQGHSGNTIYF
TGTGCCAGCTCACCACAGGGGCACTCTGGAAACACCATATATTTT
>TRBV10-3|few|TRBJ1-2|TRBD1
CAISEQGHYGYTF
TGTGCCATCAGTGAACAGGGGCACTATGGCTACACCTTC
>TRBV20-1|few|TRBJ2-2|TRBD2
CSASGTSGAVGELFF
TGCAGTGCTAGCGGGACTAGCGGGGCGGTCGGGGAGCTGTTTTTT
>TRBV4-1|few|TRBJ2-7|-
CASSQGAGYEQYF
TGTGCCAGCAGCCAAGGGGCCGGGTACGAGCAGTACTTC
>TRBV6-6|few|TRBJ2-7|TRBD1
CASGYSPDRGNEQYF
TGTGCCAGCGGTTACAGTCCGGACAGGGGGAACGAGCAGTACTTC
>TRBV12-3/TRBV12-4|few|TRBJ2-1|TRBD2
CASSPRRAGGLNEQFF
TGTGCCAGCAGCCCTCGCCGGGCGGGGGGCCTCAATGAGCAGTTCTTC
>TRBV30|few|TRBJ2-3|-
CAWSDKHTQYF
TGTGCCTGGAGTGATAAGCATACGCAGTATTTT
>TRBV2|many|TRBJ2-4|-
CASSDLRGENIQYF
TGTGCCAGCAGTGATTTGAGGGGAGAAAACATTCAGTACTTC
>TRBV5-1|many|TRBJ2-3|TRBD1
CASSKPTGGKRTDTQYF
TGCGCCAGCAGCAAGCCGACAGGGGGCAAGAGGACAGATACGCAGTATTTT
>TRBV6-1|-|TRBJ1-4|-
CASRQIHQGPLNEKLFF
TGTGCCAGCAGACAAATCCACCAGGGACCGCTTAATGAAAAACTGTTTTTT
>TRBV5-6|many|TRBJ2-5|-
CASSLPARETQYF
TGTGCCAGCAGCTTGCCGGCCAGAGAGACCCAGTACTTC
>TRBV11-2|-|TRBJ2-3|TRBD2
CASSEWGLGLAGGRGTQYF
TGTGCCAGCAGCGAGTGGGGGTTGGGACTAGCGGGGGGCAGGGGTACGCAGTATTTT
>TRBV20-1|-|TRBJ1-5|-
CSAREGVDSNQPQHF
TGCAGTGCTAGAGAGGGGGTGGACAGCAATCAGCCCCAGCATTTT
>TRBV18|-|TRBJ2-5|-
CASSPPAGQETQYF
TGTGCCAGCTCACCACCAGCAGGGCAGGAGACCCAGTACTTC
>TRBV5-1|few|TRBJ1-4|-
CASSLLQATNEKLFF
TGCGCCAGCAGCCTCTTACAAGCAACTAATGAAAAACTGTTTTTT
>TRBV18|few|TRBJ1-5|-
CTSSRGPLDHGDQPQHF
TGTACCAGCTCACGGGGGCCGTTGGACCATGGGGATCAGCCCCAGCATTTT
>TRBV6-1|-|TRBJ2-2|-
CASSIVPDRSTGELFF
TGTGCCAGCAGTATAGTCCCAGACAGGAGCACCGGGGAGCTGTTTTTT
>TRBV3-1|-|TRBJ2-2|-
CASSQVGMTGELFF
TGTGCCAGCAGCCAAGTGGGGATGACCGGGGAGCTGTTTTTT
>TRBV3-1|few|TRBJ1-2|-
CASSHPQTNYGYTF
TGTGCCAGCAGCCACCCCCAGACTAACTATGGCTACACCTTC
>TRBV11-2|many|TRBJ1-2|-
CASSPAFRSDYGYTF
TGTGCCAGCAGCCCCGCCTTTCGCAGCGACTATGGCTACACCTTC
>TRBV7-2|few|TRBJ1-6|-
CASSLGALMFVSPLHF
TGTGCCAGCAGCTTAGGGGCCCTTATGTTTGTTTCACCCCTCCACTTT
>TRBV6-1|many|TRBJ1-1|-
CASTRGLSAFF
TGTGCCAGCACTAGGGGACTCTCAGCTTTCTTT
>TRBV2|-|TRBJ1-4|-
CASRDRRVNEKLFF
TGTGCCAGCAGAGACAGGCGCGTTAATGAAAAACTGTTTTTT
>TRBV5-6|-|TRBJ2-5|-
CASSISGVQYF
TGTGCCAGCAGCATCTCTGGAGTTCAGTACTTC
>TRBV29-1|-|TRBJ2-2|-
CSVEVTGTGELFF
TGCAGCGTTGAAGTAACTGGCACCGGGGAGCTGTTTTTT
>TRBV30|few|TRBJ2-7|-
CAWSVGGTPPYEQYF
TGTGCCTGGAGTGTTGGGGGCACACCACCCTACGAGCAGTACTTC
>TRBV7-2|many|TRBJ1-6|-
CASSLVGLQGAESPLHF
TGTGCCAGCAGCTTAGTAGGCCTACAGGGAGCGGAATCACCCCTCCACTTT